These 10 T cell receptor beta chains were sequenced from one sample in a study of blood T cell repertoires in COVID-19. The protocol was immunoSEQ multiplex PCR, while the TCRdb copy is restricted to in-frame clones and leaves out a portion. The data contain 120,000 or so clones, approximately 82% of them seen just once; the ten biggest clones take up 10% to 15%. The sample comprised peripheral blood. These receptors were taken from a man in his sixties with acute or convalescent COVID-19.

This clone came up once. The rearrangement links TRBV28 to TRBJ2-7; no firm D call. V lost 3 bases and J 4 bases, leaving 10 bases between the germline ends. The CDR3 is 13 residues long. Germline V gene sequence: CDR1 MDHEN, CDR2 SYDVKM. DNA of the CDR3: TGTGCCAGCAGTTTGGGCCCGCAGTACGAGCAGTACTTC. Its protein product is CASSLGPQYEQYF.

This chain connects TRBV28 to TRBJ1-2, with 10 nucleotides matching TRBD1. V lost 6 bases, J lost 4 bases, and 5 bases stayed unmatched. The CDR3 has 14 amino acids. Germline V gene sequence: CDR1 MDHEN, CDR2 SYDVKM. This CDR3 reads CASSMGDRGYGYTF. The CDR3 DNA reads as TGTGCCAGCAGCATGGGGGACAGGGGCTATGGCTACACCTTC.

In this sample, this clone turned up a few times. This chain uses TRBV2 with TRBJ1-3, with D unclear. V dropped 8 bases and J dropped 3 bases, with 14 bases sitting between them. The germline CDR1 and CDR2 sequences are SNHLY and FYNNEI. The CDR3 length is 14 residues. The CDR3 loop is CASGSEGIGNTIYF. CDR3 nucleotides: TGTGCCAGCGGGAGTGAGGGTATTGGAAACACCATATATTTT.

Only a few counts were recorded for this clone. The V gene is TRBV3-1 (or the pseudogene TRBV3-2), the J gene TRBJ1-2; no firm D call. Germline lookup yields CDR1 LGHDT and CDR2 YNNKEL (reference sequence). Trimming cost V 1 base and J 5 bases, with 5 bases left between them. This CDR3 has 12 residues. The CDR3 region is CASSQGAYGYTF. CDR3 bases: TGTGCCAGCAGCCAAGGGGCTTATGGCTACACCTTC.

The V and J genes are TRBV5-1 and TRBJ1-1, with 7 bases aligning to TRBD1. Germline V gene data show CDR1 as SGHRS and CDR2 as YFSETQ. This CDR3 is 15 amino acids long. V trimming: 3 bases; J trimming: 0 bases; junction bases outside the gene matches: 5. The CDR3 reads CASSSSGTVNTEAFF. The CDR3 bases are TGCGCCAGCAGCTCCTCCGGGACAGTGAACACTGAAGCTTTCTTT.

The chain combines TRBV27 with TRBJ2-3; a possible D gene is TRBD1 (6 bases). The V gene's germline CDR1 is MNHEY and CDR2 SMNVEV (reference sequence). Trimming took 5 bases from V and 4 from J, leaving 16 bases between them. The CDR3 sequence is 15 residues long. Here the CDR3 reads CASSRQGNQADTQYF. CDR3 nucleotide sequence: TGTGCCAGCAGTCGTCAGGGGAATCAGGCAGATACGCAGTATTTT.

The J gene is TRBJ2-1, the V gene TRBV24-1; perhaps TRBD2 as D (6 bases). The CDR3 runs to 17 residues. Germline CDR1 is KGHDR and CDR2 is SFDVKD. Trimming took 4 bases from V and 2 from J, leaving 17 bases between them. CDR3 in DNA: TGTGCCACCAGTGACTCGGGACTCCCCGGGACCTACAATGAGCAGTTCTTC. Translating it yields CATSDSGLPGTYNEQFF.

The V call is TRBV25-1, the J call TRBJ2-2, with 7 bases aligning to TRBD2. This CDR3 is 15 amino acids long. Losses at the gene ends were 7 bases for V and 1 base for J; bases not matched to a gene: 6. Germline V lookup: CDR1 MGHDK, CDR2 SYGVNS. The CDR3 coding sequence is TGTGCCAGCACCCCAGCGGGACTGAACACCGGGGAGCTGTTTTTT. Translating it yields CASTPAGLNTGELFF.

The chain recombines TRBV7-3 with TRBJ2-1; TRBD2 agrees at 9 bases. In germline, CDR1 is SGHTA, CDR2 FQGTGA. Germline trimming cut 2 bases from V and 7 bases from J; bases unmatched to any gene: 6. The CDR3 consists of 15 residues. The CDR3 DNA sequence: TGTGCCAGCAGCTTAGTGCGGGAGGGCCGTAATGAGCAGTTCTTC. Protein sequence: CASSLVREGRNEQFF. Full variable domain (remainder filled in from reference TRBV7-3 and TRBJ2-1): GAGVSQTPSNKVTEKGKYVELRCDPISGHTALYWYRQSLGQGPEFLIYFQGTGAADDSGLPNDRFFAVRPEGSVSTLKIQRTERGDSAVYLCASSLVREGRNEQFFGPGTRLTVL.

The rearrangement links TRBV6-1 to TRBJ2-3, with 11 bases that match TRBD2. Germline assignment: CDR1 MNHNS and CDR2 SASEGT. The CDR3 consists of 14 residues. V lost 1 base, J lost 7 bases, and 1 base stayed unmatched. In DNA form, the CDR3 reads TGTGCCAGCAGTGAAGGACTAGCGGGGTATACGCAGTATTTT. Protein sequence: CASSEGLAGYTQYF.